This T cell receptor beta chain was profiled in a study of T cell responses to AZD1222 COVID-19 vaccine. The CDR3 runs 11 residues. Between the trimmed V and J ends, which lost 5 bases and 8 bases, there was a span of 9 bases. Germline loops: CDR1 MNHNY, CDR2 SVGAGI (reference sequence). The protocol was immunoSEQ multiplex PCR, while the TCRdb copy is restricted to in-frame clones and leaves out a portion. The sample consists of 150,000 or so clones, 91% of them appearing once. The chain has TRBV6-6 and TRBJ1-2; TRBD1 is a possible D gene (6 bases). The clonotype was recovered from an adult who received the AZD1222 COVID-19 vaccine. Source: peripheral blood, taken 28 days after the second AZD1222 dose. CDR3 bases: TGTGCCAGCAGTACTGGACAGGGCTACACCTTC. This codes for CASSTGQGYTF.